The text below deals with one TCR beta chain. Recruitment covered fewer than 25 US areas and drew participants whose ages spanned about 18 to 95 years. Assignments of participants to cohorts depended upon their own reported clinical history. The data were taken from a study of blood T cell repertoires in COVID-19. Study at large: Recovery meant two consecutive negative NP/OP PCR tests, professional clearance, or resolved symptoms.

Study processing details: Nucleated cell counts were estimated from reference gene primer amplification. Profiling relied on immunoSEQ multiplex PCR, and the TCRdb table lists in-frame clones only, not all of them. D and trimming were read from the DNA, whereas the V and J calls and clone size are those reported in that table. The sample shows hundreds of thousands of clones, around nine tenths of them seen only once. The CDR3 totals 14 residues. Germline values: CDR1 MNHEY, CDR2 SVGAGI. The V gene lost 6 bases and the J gene lost 1 base, with 12 bases spanning the gap. The TCR originated in a woman aged 55-69 years in a cohort exposed to, infected with or recovered from COVID-19 (not recorded which). Sequenced input: PBMCs or T cells enriched from blood (not recorded which). The V and J genes are TRBV6-5 and TRBJ1-1; no definite D call. In DNA form, the CDR3 reads TGTGCCAGCAGACTACGAGATTGGAACACTGAAGCTTTCTTT. Protein product: CASRLRDWNTEAFF.